This TCR beta chain was obtained from a study of blood T cell repertoires in COVID-19. Germline V lookup: CDR1 KGHSY, CDR2 FQNENV. V shed 3 bases and J 3 bases; nucleotides not matched to a gene: 2. The CDR3 extends over 14 amino acids. The assay was immunoSEQ multiplex PCR, and TCRdb's table has in-frame clones only and misses some. The table records some 13,000 clones, over 70% of them present only once. The sequence was collected from a human donor in a cohort sampled during active COVID-19. The rearrangement joins TRBV16 to TRBJ1-5; 7 positions agree with TRBD1. The sample consisted of peripheral blood. The CDR3: CASSQGTDNQPQHF. The CDR3 DNA reads TGTGCCAGCAGCCAGGGGACAGACAATCAGCCCCAGCATTTT.